Listed below are T cell receptor beta chains from one sample, sequenced in a study of OX40 agonist ivuxolimab in advanced cancers. Libraries were prepared by immunoSEQ multiplex PCR; TCRdb keeps only in-frame clonotypes and omits some of them. The sample has more than 45,000 clones, 83% seen once; the top ten hold over 1%. Specimen: CD4+ or CD8+ T cells sorted from blood, collected in a trial of the OX40 agonist ivuxolimab. These receptors were obtained from an adult with an advanced solid tumor such as melanoma, head and neck, liver or kidney cancer. The CDR3 runs from the conserved cysteine through the conserved F or W. A D gene is named only where the DNA matches it firmly. Clone size is stated in some rows and not others, as once, few, many or a class when expanded.

v_call: TRBV6-6
j_call: TRBJ1-1
clone_size: .
d_call: .
cdr3_aa: CASSSRARNTEAFF
cdr3_nt: TGTGCCAGCAGTTCCCGGGCCCGGAACACTGAAGCTTTCTTT

v_call: TRBV9
j_call: TRBJ1-2
clone_size: .
d_call: TRBD1
cdr3_aa: CASSVGDDRAHYGYTF
cdr3_nt: TGTGCCAGCAGCGTAGGAGACGACAGGGCTCACTATGGCTACACCTTC

v_call: TRBV30
j_call: TRBJ1-2
clone_size: .
d_call: .
cdr3_aa: CAWTPADHYGYTF
cdr3_nt: TGTGCCTGGACCCCCGCAGACCACTATGGCTACACCTTC

v_call: TRBV6-1
j_call: TRBJ1-2
clone_size: .
d_call: .
cdr3_aa: CASSDGYTF
cdr3_nt: TGTGCCAGCAGCGATGGCTACACCTTC

v_call: TRBV6-5
j_call: TRBJ2-1
clone_size: medium-sized
d_call: .
cdr3_aa: CASSYLVEQFF
cdr3_nt: TGTGCCAGCAGTTACCTTGTTGAGCAGTTCTTC

v_call: TRBV5-1
j_call: TRBJ2-7
clone_size: .
d_call: .
cdr3_aa: CASSFLQESYEQYF
cdr3_nt: TGCGCCAGCAGCTTTCTACAGGAATCCTACGAGCAGTACTTC

v_call: TRBV7-2
j_call: TRBJ2-5
clone_size: .
d_call: .
cdr3_aa: CASKRAGRETQYF
cdr3_nt: TGTGCCAGCAAGAGGGCGGGCCGGGAGACCCAGTACTTC

v_call: TRBV5-6
j_call: TRBJ2-4
clone_size: .
d_call: .
cdr3_aa: CASSLTRGKVQYF
cdr3_nt: TGTGCCAGCAGCTTGACCCGGGGGAAGGTTCAGTACTTC

v_call: TRBV9
j_call: TRBJ1-1
clone_size: .
d_call: .
cdr3_aa: CASSALGRNTEAFF
cdr3_nt: TGTGCCAGCAGCGCCCTGGGTAGGAACACTGAAGCTTTCTTT

v_call: TRBV4-3
j_call: TRBJ2-7
clone_size: .
d_call: .
cdr3_aa: CASSQVVAGYEQYF
cdr3_nt: TGCGCCAGCAGCCAAGTTGTCGCAGGATACGAGCAGTACTTC

v_call: TRBV27
j_call: TRBJ2-2
clone_size: .
d_call: .
cdr3_aa: CASRENRANTGELFF
cdr3_nt: TGTGCCAGCCGAGAGAACAGGGCGAACACCGGGGAGCTGTTTTTT